This T cell receptor (beta chain) is from a study of T cell responses to AZD1222 COVID-19 vaccine. As concerns this clone: The antigen remains unidentified.

Trimming left V 0 bases short and J 5 bases short, with 16 bases between. The CDR3 sequence is 16 residues long. Per the germline V gene, CDR1 is SGDLS and CDR2 is YYNGEE. Repertoires were generated with immunoSEQ multiplex PCR, while TCRdb's copy carries only in-frame clones and drops some. The sample contains roughly 170,000 clones, 94% of which appear only once. Study-level points and caveats: It was only a handful of AZD1222 recipients who were seropositive at baseline. Spike-wide vaccine-associated CD4 TCRs dominated at 160-218 and 743-854.

This rearrangement joins TRBV9 to TRBJ2-3, with D unresolved. This TCR came from an adult who received the AZD1222 COVID-19 vaccine. Sequenced here: peripheral blood, sampled 28 days after the second AZD1222 dose. CDR3 amino acids: CASSVDFGRLGDTQYF. The CDR3 DNA is TGTGCCAGCAGCGTAGATTTCGGAAGACTGGGAGATACGCAGTATTTT.